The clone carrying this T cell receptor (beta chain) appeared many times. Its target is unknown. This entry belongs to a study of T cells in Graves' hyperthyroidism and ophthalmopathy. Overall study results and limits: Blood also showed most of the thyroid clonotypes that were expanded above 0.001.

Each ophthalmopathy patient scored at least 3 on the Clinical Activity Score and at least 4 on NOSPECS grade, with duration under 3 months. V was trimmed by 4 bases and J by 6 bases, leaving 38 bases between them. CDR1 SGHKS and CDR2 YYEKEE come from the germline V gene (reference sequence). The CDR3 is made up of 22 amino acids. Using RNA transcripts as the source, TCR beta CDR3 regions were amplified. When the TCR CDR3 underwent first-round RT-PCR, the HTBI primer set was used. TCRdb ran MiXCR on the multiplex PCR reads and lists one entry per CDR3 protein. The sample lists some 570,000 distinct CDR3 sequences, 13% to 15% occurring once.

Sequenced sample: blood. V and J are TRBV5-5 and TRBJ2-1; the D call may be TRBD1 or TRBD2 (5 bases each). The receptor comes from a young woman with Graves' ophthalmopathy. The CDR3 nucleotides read TGTGCCAGCAGCGGTAATTTCAGTAGGGCAAAGCTCTCTAGCAAAAGGGGCAATGAGCAGTTCTTC. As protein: CASSGNFSRAKLSSKRGNEQFF.